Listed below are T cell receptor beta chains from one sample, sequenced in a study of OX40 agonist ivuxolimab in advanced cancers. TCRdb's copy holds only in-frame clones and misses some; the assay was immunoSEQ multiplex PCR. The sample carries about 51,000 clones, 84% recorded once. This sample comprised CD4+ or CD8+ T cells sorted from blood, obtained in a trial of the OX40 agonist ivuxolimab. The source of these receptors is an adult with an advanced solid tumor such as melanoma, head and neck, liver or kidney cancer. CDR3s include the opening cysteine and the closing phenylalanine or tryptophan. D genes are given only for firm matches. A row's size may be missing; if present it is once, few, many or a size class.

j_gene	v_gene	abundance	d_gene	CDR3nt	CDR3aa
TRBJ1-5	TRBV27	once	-	TGTGCCAGTGGCCTACGGGAGGTAGGTCAGCCCCAGCATTTT	CASGLREVGQPQHF
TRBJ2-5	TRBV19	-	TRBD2	TGTGCCAGTAGTATTGGGCGCGGGGGGGAGACCCAGTACTTC	CASSIGRGGETQYF
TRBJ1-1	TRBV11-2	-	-	TGTGCCAGCAGCTTGAACACAGGGATGAACACTGAAGCTTTCTTT	CASSLNTGMNTEAFF
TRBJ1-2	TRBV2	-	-	TGTGCCAGCAGTGAGGCAGGGACGGTGGAAGGCTACACCTTC	CASSEAGTVEGYTF
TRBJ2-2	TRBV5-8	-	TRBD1	TGTGCCAGCAGCACTAGGACAGGGGCGCACGGGGAGCTGTTTTTT	CASSTRTGAHGELFF
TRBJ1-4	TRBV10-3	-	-	TGTGCCATCAGTGAGTCGGGGGGTTTGTATGAAAAACTGTTTTTT	CAISESGGLYEKLFF
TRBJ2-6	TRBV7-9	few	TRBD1	TGTGCCAGCAGCTTGCTCCGGGACAGGCTTTTCTATGGGGCCAACGTCCTGACTTTC	CASSLLRDRLFYGANVLTF
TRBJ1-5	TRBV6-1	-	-	TGTGCCAGCAGTGAAGGCTGGGACGGAAGCAATCAGCCCCAGCATTTT	CASSEGWDGSNQPQHF
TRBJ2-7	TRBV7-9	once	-	TGTGCCAGCGCTAAAGTGGCTCCTCCCTACGAGCAGTACTTC	CASAKVAPPYEQYF
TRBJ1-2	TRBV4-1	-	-	TGCGCCAGCAGCCAAAGTCAGGGGCTTAGTGGCTACACCTTC	CASSQSQGLSGYTF
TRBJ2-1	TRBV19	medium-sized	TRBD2	TGTGCCAGTAGTATAGACCCCGGGACTAGCGGCTACAATGAGCAGTTCTTC	CASSIDPGTSGYNEQFF
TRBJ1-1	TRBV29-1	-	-	TGCAGCGTTGCCCCGGCTTTCTTT	CSVAPAFF
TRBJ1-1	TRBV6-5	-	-	TGTGCCAGCAGTATGGGGTCCGCGCCTGAAGCTTTCTTT	CASSMGSAPEAFF
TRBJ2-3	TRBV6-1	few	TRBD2	TGTGCCAGCAGTGTATCTAGCGGGAGCAGGGGAGATACGCAGTATTTT	CASSVSSGSRGDTQYF
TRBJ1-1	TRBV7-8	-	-	TGTGCCAGCAGCTTTGGGGGAGAAGCTTTCTTT	CASSFGGEAFF
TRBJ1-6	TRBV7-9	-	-	TGTGCCAGCAGCTTAGTAACGGGGGGCGGAAATTCACCCCTCCACTTT	CASSLVTGGGNSPLHF
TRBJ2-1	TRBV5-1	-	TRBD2	TGCGCCAGCAGCCCGCGGGGGGGCTTCTACAATGAGCAGTTCTTC	CASSPRGGFYNEQFF